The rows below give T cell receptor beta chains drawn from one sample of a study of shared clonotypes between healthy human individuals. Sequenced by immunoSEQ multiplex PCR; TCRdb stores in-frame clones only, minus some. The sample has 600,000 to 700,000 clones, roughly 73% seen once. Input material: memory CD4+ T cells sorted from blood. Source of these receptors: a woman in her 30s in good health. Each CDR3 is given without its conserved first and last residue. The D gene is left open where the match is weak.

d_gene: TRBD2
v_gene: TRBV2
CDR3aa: ASLLISGSGEQF

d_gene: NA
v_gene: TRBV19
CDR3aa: ASSTGQTNTEAF

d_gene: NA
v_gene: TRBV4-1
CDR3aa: ASSQGFAKGNTEAF

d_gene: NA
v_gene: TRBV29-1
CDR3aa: SVVVTGNQPQH

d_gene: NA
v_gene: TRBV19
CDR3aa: ASTPGGVQPQH

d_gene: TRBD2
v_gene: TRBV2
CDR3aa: ASSPQLAGVISYEQY

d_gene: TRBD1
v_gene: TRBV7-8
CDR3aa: ASSPGTGTETQY

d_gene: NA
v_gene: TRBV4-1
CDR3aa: ASSPSGGEDGYT

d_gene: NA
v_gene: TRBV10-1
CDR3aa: ASSGHLAGEQF

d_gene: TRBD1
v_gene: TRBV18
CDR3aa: ASSKTGTGVNEQF

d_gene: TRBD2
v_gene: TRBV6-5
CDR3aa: ASRLAGVENEQF

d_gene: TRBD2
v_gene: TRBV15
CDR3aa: ATSPERSRSGSSYNEQF

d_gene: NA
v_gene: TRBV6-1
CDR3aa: ASSAALDSAYGYT

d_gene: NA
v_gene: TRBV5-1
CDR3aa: ASSLVPPSMTYNEQF